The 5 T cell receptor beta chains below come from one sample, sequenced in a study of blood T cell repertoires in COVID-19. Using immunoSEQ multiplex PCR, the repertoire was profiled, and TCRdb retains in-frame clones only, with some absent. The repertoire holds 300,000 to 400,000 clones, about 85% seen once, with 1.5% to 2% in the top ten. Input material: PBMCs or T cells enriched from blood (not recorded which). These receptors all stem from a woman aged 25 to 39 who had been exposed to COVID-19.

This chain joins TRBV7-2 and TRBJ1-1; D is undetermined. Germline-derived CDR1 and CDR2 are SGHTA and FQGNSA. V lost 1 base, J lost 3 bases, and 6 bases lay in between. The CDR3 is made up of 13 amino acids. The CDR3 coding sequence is TGTGCCAGCAGCTTAGACCAGTACACTGAAGCTTTCTTT. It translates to CASSLDQYTEAFF.

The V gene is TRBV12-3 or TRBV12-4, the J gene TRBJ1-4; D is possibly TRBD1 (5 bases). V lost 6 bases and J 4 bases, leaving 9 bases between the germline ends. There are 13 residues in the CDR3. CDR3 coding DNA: TGTGCCAGCAGAAGACAGCATAATGAAAAACTGTTTTTT. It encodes CASRRQHNEKLFF.

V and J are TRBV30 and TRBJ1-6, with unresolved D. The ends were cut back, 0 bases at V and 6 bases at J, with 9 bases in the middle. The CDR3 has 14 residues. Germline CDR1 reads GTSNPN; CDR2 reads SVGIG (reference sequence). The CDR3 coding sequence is TGTGCCTGGAGTGTCGGGAACCCTAATTCACCCCTCCACTTT. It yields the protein CAWSVGNPNSPLHF. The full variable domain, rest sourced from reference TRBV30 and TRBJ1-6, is SQTIHQWPATLVQPVGSPLSLECTVEGTSNPNLYWYRQAAGRGLQLLFYSVGIGQISSEVPQNLSASRPQDRQFILSSKKLLLSDSGFYLCAWSVGNPNSPLHFGNGTRLTVT.

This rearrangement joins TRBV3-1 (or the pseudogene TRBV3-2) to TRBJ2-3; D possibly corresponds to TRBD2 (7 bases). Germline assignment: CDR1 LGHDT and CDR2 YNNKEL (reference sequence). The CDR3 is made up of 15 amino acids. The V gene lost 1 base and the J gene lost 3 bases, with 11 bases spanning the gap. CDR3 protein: CASSQGTAGTDTQYF. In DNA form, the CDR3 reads TGTGCCAGCAGCCAAGGGACAGCGGGAACAGATACGCAGTATTTT.

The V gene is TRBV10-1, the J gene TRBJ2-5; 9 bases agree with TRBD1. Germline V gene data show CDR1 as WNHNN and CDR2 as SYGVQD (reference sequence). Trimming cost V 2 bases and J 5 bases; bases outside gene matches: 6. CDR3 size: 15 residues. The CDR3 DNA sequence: TGCGCCAGCAGTGAGCCCGGGACAGGGAAGGAGACCCAGTACTTC. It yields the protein CASSEPGTGKETQYF.